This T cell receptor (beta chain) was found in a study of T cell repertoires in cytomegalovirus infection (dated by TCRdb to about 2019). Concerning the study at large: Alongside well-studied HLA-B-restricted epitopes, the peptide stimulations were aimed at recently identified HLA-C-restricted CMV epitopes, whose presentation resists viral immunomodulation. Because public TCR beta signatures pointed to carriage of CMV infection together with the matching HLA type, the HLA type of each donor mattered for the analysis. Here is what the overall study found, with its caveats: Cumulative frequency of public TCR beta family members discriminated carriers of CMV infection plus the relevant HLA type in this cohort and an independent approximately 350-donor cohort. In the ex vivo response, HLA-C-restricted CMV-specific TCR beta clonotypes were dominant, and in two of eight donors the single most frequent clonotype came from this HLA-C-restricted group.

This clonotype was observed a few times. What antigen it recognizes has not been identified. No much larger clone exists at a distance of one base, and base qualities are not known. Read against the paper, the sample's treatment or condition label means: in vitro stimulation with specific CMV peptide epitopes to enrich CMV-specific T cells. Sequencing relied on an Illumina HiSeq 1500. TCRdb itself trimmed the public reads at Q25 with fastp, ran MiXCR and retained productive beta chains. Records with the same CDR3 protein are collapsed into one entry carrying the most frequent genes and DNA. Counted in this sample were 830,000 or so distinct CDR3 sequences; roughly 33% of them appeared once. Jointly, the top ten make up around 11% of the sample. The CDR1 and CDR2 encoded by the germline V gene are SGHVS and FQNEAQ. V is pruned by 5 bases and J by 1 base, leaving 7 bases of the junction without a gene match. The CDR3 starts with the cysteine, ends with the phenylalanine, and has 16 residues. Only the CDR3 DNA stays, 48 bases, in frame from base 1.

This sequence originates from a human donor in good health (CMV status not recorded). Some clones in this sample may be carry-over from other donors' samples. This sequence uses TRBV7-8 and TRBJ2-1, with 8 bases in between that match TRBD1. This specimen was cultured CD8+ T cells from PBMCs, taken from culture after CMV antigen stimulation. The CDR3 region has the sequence CASSTPGGVSYNEQFF. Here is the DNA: TGTGCCAGCAGCACCCCAGGGGGCGTTTCCTACAATGAGCAGTTCTTC.